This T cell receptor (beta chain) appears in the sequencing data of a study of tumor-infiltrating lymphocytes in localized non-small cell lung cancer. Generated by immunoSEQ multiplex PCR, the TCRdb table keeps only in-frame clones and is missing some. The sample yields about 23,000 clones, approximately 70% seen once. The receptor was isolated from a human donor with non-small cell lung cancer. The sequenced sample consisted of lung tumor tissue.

CDR3 coding DNA: TGCGCCAGCAGCTTGGAGCGGGGCCTTTACAATGAGCAGTTCTTC. Amino acids: CASSLERGLYNEQFF. The chain is built from TRBV5-1 and TRBJ2-1; TRBD2 agrees at 7 bases. Germline V gene data show CDR1 as SGHRS and CDR2 as YFSETQ. CDR3 length equals 15 residues. V trimming: 0 bases; J trimming: 4 bases; junction bases outside the gene matches: 4. Together with reference TRBV5-1 and TRBJ2-1, the CDR3 gives the full variable domain: KAGVTQTPRYLIKTRGQQVTLSCSPISGHRSVSWYQQTPGQGLQFLFEYFSETQRNKGNFPGRFSGRQFSNSRSEMNVSTLELGDSALYLCASSLERGLYNEQFFGPGTRLTVL.